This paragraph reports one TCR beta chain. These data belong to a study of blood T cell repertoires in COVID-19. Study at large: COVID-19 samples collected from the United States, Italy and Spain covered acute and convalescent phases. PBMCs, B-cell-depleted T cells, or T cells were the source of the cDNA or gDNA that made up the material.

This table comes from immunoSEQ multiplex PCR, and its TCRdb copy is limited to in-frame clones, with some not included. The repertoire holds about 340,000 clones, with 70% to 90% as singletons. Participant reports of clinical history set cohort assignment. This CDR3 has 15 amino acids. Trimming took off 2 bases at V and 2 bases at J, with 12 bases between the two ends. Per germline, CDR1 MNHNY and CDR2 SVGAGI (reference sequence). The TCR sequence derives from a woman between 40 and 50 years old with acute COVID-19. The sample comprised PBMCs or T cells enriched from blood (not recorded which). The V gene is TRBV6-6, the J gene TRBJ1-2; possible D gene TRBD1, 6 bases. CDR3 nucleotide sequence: TGTGCCAGCAGTTACCCCGACAGGTTCAACTATGGCTACACCTTC. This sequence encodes CASSYPDRFNYGYTF.